This TCR beta chain was captured by sequencing in a study of OX40 agonist ivuxolimab in advanced cancers. Looking at the study overall: The study gave patients intravenous ivuxolimab at 0.01 to 10 mg/kg every 2 weeks. Aged roughly 20 to 79 with a mean of approximately 60 years, they were around 83% male. Prior therapy, whether anti-PD-1, anti-PD-L1 or anti-CTLA-4, was allowed, and less than 45% had some.

Profiling relied on immunoSEQ multiplex PCR, and the TCRdb table lists in-frame clones only, not all of them. The sample lists about 24,000 clones; 75% to 80% were seen once. This clone qualifies as large (0.1 to 1%). Its antigen remains unknown. Study conclusions and caveats: CD8+ T cells were the subset that, on average, had more expanded clones than CD4+.

Germline-derived CDR1 and CDR2 are MNHEY and SMNVEV (reference sequence). With 5 bases removed from V and 0 bases from J, the gap between germline ends came to 7 bases. The CDR3 loop spans 13 amino acids. The TCR originated in an adult with an advanced solid tumor such as melanoma, head and neck, liver or kidney cancer. J is TRBJ2-5 and V is TRBV27, with unresolved D. The sample here was CD4+ or CD8+ T cells sorted from blood, taken in a trial of the OX40 agonist ivuxolimab. DNA of the CDR3: TGTGCCAGCAGTAACCTTTACCAAGAGACCCAGTACTTC. It codes for CASSNLYQETQYF.